The clone carrying this T cell receptor beta chain has ten or more counts. The data are from a study of blood T cells in healthy people across ages. The CDR3 extends over 15 amino acids. Germline CDR1 reads DFQATT; CDR2 reads SNEGSKA (reference sequence). V was trimmed by 6 bases and J by 0 bases, leaving 15 bases between them. For the second PCR, which ran for about 7 to 12 cycles, a sample-barcoded 5' primer and a J-beta primer mix were used. One entry per CDR3 protein, called by TCRdb with MiXCR from the 5' RACE reads. The repertoire has 1.5 million to 2 million distinct CDR3 sequences, approximately 30% of them found once; the top ten carry 7.7%.

The rearrangement joins TRBV20-1 to TRBJ2-1, with unresolved D. Sequencing was carried out using blood. This receptor was taken from a woman under 40 in good health. The CDR3 DNA is TGCAGTGCCGTAGGTGACCCCCACTCCTACAATGAGCAGTTCTTC. Protein product: CSAVGDPHSYNEQFF.